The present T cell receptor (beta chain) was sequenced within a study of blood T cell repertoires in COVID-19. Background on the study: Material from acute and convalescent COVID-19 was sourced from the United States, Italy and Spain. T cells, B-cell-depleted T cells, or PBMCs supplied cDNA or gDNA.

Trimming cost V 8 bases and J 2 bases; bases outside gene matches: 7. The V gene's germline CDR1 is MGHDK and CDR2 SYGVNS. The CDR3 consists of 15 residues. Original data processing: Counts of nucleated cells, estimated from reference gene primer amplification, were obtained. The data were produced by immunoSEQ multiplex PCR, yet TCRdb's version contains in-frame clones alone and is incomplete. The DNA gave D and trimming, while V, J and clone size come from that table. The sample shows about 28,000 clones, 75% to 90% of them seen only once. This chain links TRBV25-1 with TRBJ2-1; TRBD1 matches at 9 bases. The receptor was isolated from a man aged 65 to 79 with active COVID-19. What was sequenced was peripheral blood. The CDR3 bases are TGTGCCAGCCGACCTCGGACAGGGGCCTACAATGAGCAGTTCTTC. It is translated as CASRPRTGAYNEQFF.